Following are 14 T cell receptor beta chains from one sample sequenced in a study of blood T cell repertoires in COVID-19. Repertoires were generated with immunoSEQ multiplex PCR, while TCRdb's copy carries only in-frame clones and drops some. In the table there are about 230,000 clones, around four fifths of which are singletons. Material for sequencing was peripheral blood. These receptors came from a man in his forties or fifties with acute or convalescent COVID-19.

The chain uses TRBV27 and TRBJ2-2; 7 bases align to TRBD2. CDR1 and CDR2 from the germline V gene are MNHEY and SMNVEV (reference sequence). This CDR3 spans 19 amino acids. Trimming took 5 bases from V and 0 from J; bases not matched to a gene: 15. In nucleotides, the CDR3 is TGTGCCAGCAGTCCCGGTTTAGCGGGCCGGCTATCGAACACCGGGGAGCTGTTTTTT. Protein product: CASSPGLAGRLSNTGELFF.

The V call is TRBV5-1, the J call TRBJ2-1; D remains unclear. The CDR3 sequence is 15 residues long. V lost 0 bases, J lost 2 bases, and 9 bases lay in between. Germline V gene data show CDR1 as SGHRS and CDR2 as YFSETQ. The CDR3 sequence: CASSLGANPYNEQFF. As DNA, the CDR3 is TGCGCCAGCAGCTTGGGGGCTAACCCCTACAATGAGCAGTTCTTC.

In its sample, this clone was seen once. The J gene is TRBJ2-1, the V gene TRBV2, with TRBD2 matching over 9 bases. The CDR3 loop spans 14 amino acids. With 2 bases clipped from V and 8 bases from J, the junction kept 4 bases outside the gene matches. The germline gives CDR1 SNHLY, CDR2 FYNNEI. In DNA, the CDR3 is TGTGCCAGCAGTGAAATAGTAGCGGGAGATGAGCAGTTCTTC. It is translated as CASSEIVAGDEQFF. Drawing the rest from reference TRBV2 and TRBJ2-1, the complete variable domain is EPEVTQTPSHQVTQMGQEVILRCVPISNHLYFYWYRQILGQKVEFLVSFYNNEISEKSEIFDDQFSVERPDGSNFTLKIRSTKLEDSAMYFCASSEIVAGDEQFFGPGTRLTVL.

The J gene is TRBJ2-1, the V gene TRBV4-1; D is undetermined. The CDR3 extends over 15 amino acids. V lost 1 base, J lost 4 bases, and 11 bases lay in between. The germline V gene encodes CDR1 MGHRA and CDR2 YSYEKL. DNA of the CDR3: TGCGCCAGCAGCCAAGGAGGTCTCGGGTACAATGAGCAGTTCTTC. This codes for CASSQGGLGYNEQFF.

The chain combines TRBV30 with TRBJ2-7, with 11 bases that match TRBD1. V lost 1 base to trimming and J lost 7 bases; unmatched junction nucleotides: 9. The CDR3 extends over 15 amino acids. The germline CDR1 and CDR2 sequences are GTSNPN and SVGIG (reference sequence). The DNA for the CDR3 is TGTGCCTGGAGTGCATGGACAGGGGGCATCGGGGAGCAGTACTTC. This gives the protein CAWSAWTGGIGEQYF.

This clone appeared many times. This chain connects TRBV27 to TRBJ2-7, with D tentatively TRBD1 (6 bases). The CDR3 contains 13 residues. Between the trimmed V and J ends, which lost 6 bases and 3 bases, there was a span of 12 bases. CDR1 and CDR2 from the germline V gene are MNHEY and SMNVEV (reference sequence). CDR3 residues: CASSRTVDYEQYF. In nucleotides, the CDR3 is TGTGCCAGCAGCAGGACAGTTGACTACGAGCAGTACTTC.

This clone was counted once. The chain links TRBV12-3 or TRBV12-4 to TRBJ2-1; 7 nucleotides line up with TRBD2. J was trimmed by 9 bases and V by 4 bases; bases with no gene match: 6. The CDR3 sequence is 13 residues long. CDR3 amino acids: CASSSIGRGEQFF. The CDR3, as DNA: TGTGCCAGCAGTTCCATAGGGAGGGGTGAGCAGTTCTTC.

This clone came up a few times. This rearrangement joins TRBV7-6 to TRBJ2-2; 9 bases are a match to TRBD1. Trimming cost V 5 bases and J 3 bases; bases outside gene matches: 7. Germline CDR1 is SGHVS and CDR2 is FNYEAQ. The CDR3 length is 16 residues. CDR3 sequence: CASSGGTGLYTGELFF. CDR3 coding DNA: TGTGCCAGCAGCGGCGGGACAGGGTTATACACCGGGGAGCTGTTTTTT.

This rearrangement joins TRBV2 to TRBJ1-5, with TRBD1 matching over 9 bases. In germline, CDR1 is SNHLY, CDR2 FYNNEI. CDR3 size: 14 residues. The V and J ends lost 8 bases and 5 bases, in that order; junction bases with no gene match: 7. CDR3 loop: CASQRTGGDQPQHF. CDR3 nucleotide sequence: TGTGCCAGCCAAAGAACAGGGGGCGATCAGCCCCAGCATTTT.

The chain uses TRBV6-2 or TRBV6-3 and TRBJ2-3; 7 positions agree with TRBD2. There are 15 residues in the CDR3. Losses at the gene ends were 5 bases for V and 3 bases for J; bases not matched to a gene: 8. Germline CDR1 and CDR2: MNHEY and SVGEGT. This CDR3 is CASSPVRELTDTQYF. The CDR3 nucleotides read TGTGCCAGCAGTCCGGTGCGGGAGTTAACAGATACGCAGTATTTT.

This clone occurred a few times. CDR3 nucleotides: TGTGCCAGCAGTTCGACTAGCAGGAGCCAAGAGACCCAGTACTTC. Translating gives CASSSTSRSQETQYF. This chain joins TRBV6-8 and TRBJ2-5, with 7 bases aligning to TRBD2. This CDR3 is built from 15 residues. The V and J ends lost 4 bases and 1 base, in that order; junction bases with no gene match: 6. CDR1 and CDR2 (germline): MNHGY, SAAAGT.

The gene calls are TRBV6-1 and TRBJ1-5; 7 bases are a match to TRBD1. CDR1 is MNHNS and CDR2 is SASEGT in the germline V gene. Trimming took 1 base from V and 6 from J; bases not matched to a gene: 15. The CDR3 is made up of 18 amino acids. In DNA form, the CDR3 reads TGTGCCAGCAGTGAAGGACAGGGCAAAGGGATGTTTTTTCAGCCCCAGCATTTT. Its translation is CASSEGQGKGMFFQPQHF.

The genes are TRBV27 and TRBJ1-5; 8 nucleotides align to TRBD1. In germline, CDR1 is MNHEY, CDR2 SMNVEV (reference sequence). With V trimmed by 2 bases and J by 0 bases, 6 bases remained unmatched. This CDR3 comprises 17 residues. In DNA form, the CDR3 reads TGTGCCAGCAGTTTAACCCGGGACAGGAGTAGCAATCAGCCCCAGCATTTT. Amino acids: CASSLTRDRSSNQPQHF.

The chain carries TRBV11-2 and TRBJ2-1; D is unresolved. Germline lookup yields CDR1 SGHAT and CDR2 FQNNGV. The V end lost 6 bases, the J end lost 0 bases, and 12 bases lay between the germline ends. The CDR3 is made up of 15 amino acids. The CDR3 nucleotides read TGTGCCAGCAGTTTCTTTGTGAGCTCCTACAATGAGCAGTTCTTC. This encodes CASSFFVSSYNEQFF.